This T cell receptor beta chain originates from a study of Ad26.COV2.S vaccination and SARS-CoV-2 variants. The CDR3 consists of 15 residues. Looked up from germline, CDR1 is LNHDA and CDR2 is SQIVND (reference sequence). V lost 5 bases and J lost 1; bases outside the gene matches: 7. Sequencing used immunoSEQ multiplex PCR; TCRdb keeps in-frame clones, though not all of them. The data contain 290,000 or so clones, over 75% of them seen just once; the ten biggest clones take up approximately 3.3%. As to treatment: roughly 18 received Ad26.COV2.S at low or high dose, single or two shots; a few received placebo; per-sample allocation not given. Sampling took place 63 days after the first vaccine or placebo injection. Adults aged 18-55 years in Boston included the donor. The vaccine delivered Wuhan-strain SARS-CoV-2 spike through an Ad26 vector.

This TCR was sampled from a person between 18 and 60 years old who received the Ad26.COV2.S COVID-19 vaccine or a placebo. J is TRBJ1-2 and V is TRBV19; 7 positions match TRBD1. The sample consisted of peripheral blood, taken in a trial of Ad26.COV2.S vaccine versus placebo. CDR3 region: CASSGRDSDNYGYTF. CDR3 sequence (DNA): TGTGCCAGTAGTGGACGGGACAGCGATAACTATGGCTACACCTTC.